This TCR beta chain came from a study of blood T cells in healthy people across ages. The donors, all healthy, were Caucasians living in Russia, aged roughly 6 to 100. Every sample yielded at least 6.5 million isolated PBMCs. A sample-barcoded 5' primer and a J-beta primer mix were used in a second PCR of roughly 7 to 12 cycles. TCRdb re-analysed the 5' RACE reads in MiXCR, keeping a single row per CDR3 protein. The sample comprises roughly 800,000 distinct CDR3 sequences, roughly 50% of which are singletons, and roughly 20% rests with the top ten. The sequencing input was blood. The receptor's source is a man aged 25-45 years in good health.

The CDR3 loop is CASTEGEGTYEQYF. The CDR3 coding sequence is TGCGCCAGCACCGAGGGTGAAGGGACCTACGAGCAGTACTTC. J is TRBJ2-7 and V is TRBV5-1, with D perhaps matching TRBD2 (5 bases). In germline, CDR1 is SGHRS, CDR2 YFSETQ. This CDR3 is 14 amino acids long. Trimming pared 6 bases from V and 2 bases from J, leaving 15 bases between.